A selection of T cell receptor beta chains follows, all from one sample in a study of blood T cell repertoires in COVID-19. TCRdb keeps only in-frame clones here, not all; method: immunoSEQ multiplex PCR. The sample contains roughly 290,000 clones, roughly 90% of which appear only once. Sequencing was done on a sample of peripheral blood. These TCRs come from a woman aged 25 to 39 with COVID-19, enrolled during active disease. CDR3s include the opening cysteine and the closing phenylalanine or tryptophan. Expanded clones are given a class, and other clones once, few, many or no size at all.

V gene: TRBV11-2; clone size: -; CDR3 protein: CASRLTGGDNIQYF
V gene: TRBV6-4; clone size: -; CDR3 protein: CASSDSGSGLTYEQYF
V gene: TRBV28; clone size: -; CDR3 protein: CASSLDRGRSPLHF
V gene: TRBV21-1; clone size: -; CDR3 protein: CASSKRSVGGLGNTIYF
V gene: TRBV24-1; clone size: -; CDR3 protein: CATSDRQGRGATDTQYF
V gene: TRBV11-2; clone size: -; CDR3 protein: CASSPGTSGGGLQYF
V gene: TRBV2; clone size: -; CDR3 protein: CASNRGETQYF
V gene: TRBV5-4; clone size: -; CDR3 protein: CASSPGLAGVPGELFF
V gene: TRBV19; clone size: -; CDR3 protein: CASAGTGGGQPQHF
V gene: TRBV7-8; clone size: -; CDR3 protein: CASSLGARGHQETQYF
V gene: TRBV19; clone size: -; CDR3 protein: CASSIQAGTYGYTF
V gene: TRBV11-2; clone size: -; CDR3 protein: CASSPSGIDGELFF
V gene: TRBV2; clone size: -; CDR3 protein: CASSPRDSYGYTF
V gene: TRBV27; clone size: -; CDR3 protein: CASRRTGVTEAFF
V gene: TRBV19; clone size: -; CDR3 protein: CASSITGQMHEQYF
V gene: TRBV10-3; clone size: -; CDR3 protein: CAISGRRAKNNSPLHF
V gene: TRBV2; clone size: few; CDR3 protein: CASNFLSYEQYF
V gene: TRBV29-1; clone size: -; CDR3 protein: CSALPHGPRDEKLFF
V gene: TRBV7-2; clone size: -; CDR3 protein: CASSLTTSGTYEQYF
V gene: TRBV7-8; clone size: -; CDR3 protein: CASSPRAGWVEKLFF
V gene: TRBV6-5; clone size: -; CDR3 protein: CASRRSRVPGELFF
V gene: TRBV3-1/TRBV3-2; clone size: -; CDR3 protein: CASSPTQAGGSVEQFF
V gene: TRBV19; clone size: -; CDR3 protein: CASSTSIGAREQYF
V gene: TRBV6-5; clone size: -; CDR3 protein: CASTEDPWESPLHF
V gene: TRBV4-3; clone size: -; CDR3 protein: CASSQRQSGGSTNEKLFF
V gene: TRBV28; clone size: -; CDR3 protein: CASSLGTGIYGYTF
V gene: TRBV10-2; clone size: once; CDR3 protein: CASSESQTSGRREEQYF
V gene: TRBV5-1; clone size: -; CDR3 protein: CASSFTAPGLAGENYEQYF
V gene: TRBV6-2/TRBV6-3; clone size: -; CDR3 protein: CASSAAGGPYEQYF
V gene: TRBV21-1; clone size: -; CDR3 protein: CASSRQGDHYGYTF
V gene: TRBV2; clone size: -; CDR3 protein: CASPLAGGPPNEQFF
V gene: TRBV9; clone size: -; CDR3 protein: CASSGSGSGVSYNEQFF
V gene: TRBV6-5; clone size: once; CDR3 protein: CASSYSGILNGYTF
V gene: TRBV10-3; clone size: -; CDR3 protein: CAIGTSGRDEQYF
V gene: TRBV29-1; clone size: once; CDR3 protein: CSVEGGTGGAYEQYF
V gene: TRBV5-6; clone size: -; CDR3 protein: CASSYGTEAYEQYF
V gene: TRBV19; clone size: -; CDR3 protein: CASRTEDNSPLHF
V gene: TRBV12-3/TRBV12-4; clone size: few; CDR3 protein: CASSWGGNTEAFF
V gene: TRBV12-3/TRBV12-4; clone size: -; CDR3 protein: CASSQNTGELFF
V gene: TRBV1; clone size: -; CDR3 protein: CTSSQGMDRGNQPQHF
V gene: TRBV24-1; clone size: -; CDR3 protein: CATSATGGGTDTQYF
V gene: TRBV14; clone size: -; CDR3 protein: CASSQELGTGATEAFF
V gene: TRBV5-1; clone size: -; CDR3 protein: CASSFNLLAGNTGELFF
V gene: TRBV3-1/TRBV3-2; clone size: -; CDR3 protein: CASSQPDNEKLFF
V gene: TRBV21-1; clone size: -; CDR3 protein: CASSPGIGTGTGSIKSYEQYF
V gene: TRBV14; clone size: few; CDR3 protein: CASSQDLNYGYTF
V gene: TRBV7-9; clone size: -; CDR3 protein: CASSLQGYTELFF
V gene: TRBV19; clone size: -; CDR3 protein: CASSTGQGADTQYF
V gene: TRBV5-1; clone size: -; CDR3 protein: CASSFEPSGGFNEQYF
V gene: TRBV10-2; clone size: once; CDR3 protein: CASSAQLTDRYTF
V gene: TRBV3-1/TRBV3-2; clone size: -; CDR3 protein: CASSHGLAGSSYNEQFF
V gene: TRBV6-2/TRBV6-3; clone size: few; CDR3 protein: CASSNIKGEKAEAFF
V gene: TRBV19; clone size: -; CDR3 protein: CASSIRDREFF
V gene: TRBV7-2; clone size: -; CDR3 protein: CASSLGDRATEAFF
V gene: TRBV25-1; clone size: -; CDR3 protein: CASSPGDYGYTF
V gene: TRBV10-1; clone size: -; CDR3 protein: CASSERPGSSYNEQFF
V gene: TRBV7-3; clone size: -; CDR3 protein: CASSSRLAGGIQTQYF